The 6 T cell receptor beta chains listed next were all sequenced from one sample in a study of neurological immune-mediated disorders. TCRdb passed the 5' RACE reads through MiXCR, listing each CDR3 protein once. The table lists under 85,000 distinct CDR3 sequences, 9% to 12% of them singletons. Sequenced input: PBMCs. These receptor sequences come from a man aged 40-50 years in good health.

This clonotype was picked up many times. The CDR3 loop reads CASSLHERSSEQFF. For the CDR3, the DNA is TGTGCCAGCAGCTTACACGAAAGGTCAAGTGAGCAGTTCTTC. The V gene is TRBV7-2, the J gene TRBJ2-1; no clear D. The V gene lost 2 bases and the J gene lost 9 bases, with 14 bases spanning the gap. Germline V gives CDR1 SGHTA, CDR2 FQGNSA. CDR3 length: 14 amino acids.

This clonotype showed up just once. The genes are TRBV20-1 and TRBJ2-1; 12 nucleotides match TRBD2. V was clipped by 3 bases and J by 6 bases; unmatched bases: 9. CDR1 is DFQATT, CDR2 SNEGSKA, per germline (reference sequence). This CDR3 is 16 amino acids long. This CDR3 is CSASGTSGLKGNEQFF. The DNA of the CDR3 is TGCAGTGCTAGCGGGACTAGCGGGTTAAAGGGCAATGAGCAGTTCTTC.

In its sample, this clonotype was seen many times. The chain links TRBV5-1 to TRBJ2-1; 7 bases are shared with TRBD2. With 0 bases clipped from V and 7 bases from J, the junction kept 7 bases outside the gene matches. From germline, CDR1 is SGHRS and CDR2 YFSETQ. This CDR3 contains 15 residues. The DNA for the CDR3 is TGCGCCAGCAGCTTGGCTAGGACTAGTTTTAATGAGCAGTTCTTC. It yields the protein CASSLARTSFNEQFF.

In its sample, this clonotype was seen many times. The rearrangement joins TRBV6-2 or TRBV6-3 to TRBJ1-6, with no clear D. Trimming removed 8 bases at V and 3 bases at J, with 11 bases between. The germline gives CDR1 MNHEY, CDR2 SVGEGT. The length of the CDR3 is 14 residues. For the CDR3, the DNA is TGTGCCAGCGGGCGGGGAGACTATAATTCACCCCTCCACTTT. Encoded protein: CASGRGDYNSPLHF.

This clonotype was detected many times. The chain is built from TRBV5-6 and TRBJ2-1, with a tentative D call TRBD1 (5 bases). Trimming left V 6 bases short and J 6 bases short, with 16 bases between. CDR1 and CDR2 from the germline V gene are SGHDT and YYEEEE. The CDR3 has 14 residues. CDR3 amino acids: CASIAREDFNEQFF. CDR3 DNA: TGTGCCAGCATCGCCAGGGAAGATTTCAATGAGCAGTTCTTC.

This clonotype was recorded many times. The CDR3 region has the DNA TGTGCCAGCAGTCTCCCAGTCTCCGGAAGAGAGACCCAGTACTTC. Translated: CASSLPVSGRETQYF. The V and J genes are TRBV3-1 and TRBJ2-5; D gene unclear. The CDR3 extends over 15 amino acids. From germline, CDR1 is LGHDT and CDR2 YNNKEL (reference sequence). V was trimmed by 6 bases and J by 4 bases, leaving 18 bases between them.